What follows are 18 T cell receptor beta chains derived from one specimen sequenced in a study of cytomegalovirus exposure and HLA in healthy donors. Primers: 60 Vbeta forward and 13 Jbeta reverse. Sequencing was performed with immunoSEQ multiplex PCR; in TCRdb, only in-frame clones are kept and a portion is missing. The sample holds around 70,000 clones, around four fifths seen once. The specimen sequenced was PBMCs. The receptor source for this set is a woman between 40 and 50 years old in good health and CMV-seropositive.

Only one count was recorded for this clone. The chain joins TRBV18 to TRBJ1-6; TRBD1 aligns across 7 bases. The V gene's germline CDR1 is KGHSH and CDR2 LQKENI. With V trimmed by 6 bases and J by 7 bases, 6 bases remained unmatched. This CDR3 has 14 amino acids. CDR3 DNA: TGTGCCAGCTCGTACCGGGACAGAAATTCACCCCTCCACTTT. It is translated as CASSYRDRNSPLHF.

V gene TRBV5-1 combines with J gene TRBJ2-5; D is perhaps TRBD1 (6 bases). V was pared by 6 bases and J by 2 bases, with 11 bases between. CDR1 and CDR2 from the germline V gene are SGHRS and YFSETQ. The CDR3 has 13 residues. The CDR3 DNA follows: TGCGCCAGCACAACAGGGAGACAAGAGACCCAGTACTTC. This codes for CASTTGRQETQYF. Full variable domain (missing parts from reference TRBV5-1 and TRBJ2-5): KAGVTQTPRYLIKTRGQQVTLSCSPISGHRSVSWYQQTPGQGLQFLFEYFSETQRNKGNFPGRFSGRQFSNSRSEMNVSTLELGDSALYLCASTTGRQETQYFGPGTRLLVL.

The chain's CDR3 is CASSLLRGISYEQYF. CDR3 sequence (DNA): TGTGCCAGCAGTCTACTTAGGGGAATCTCCTACGAGCAGTACTTC. The genes are TRBV7-9 and TRBJ2-7; possible D gene TRBD1, 5 bases. CDR1 and CDR2 from the germline V gene are SEHNR and FQNEAQ (reference sequence). Trimming removed 6 bases from V and 0 bases from J, with 15 bases in between. CDR3 size: 15 residues.

The chain couples TRBV7-2 to TRBJ1-1; tentative D call: TRBD1 (6 bases). Germline V CDR1 and CDR2: SGHTA, FQGNSA. This CDR3 has 13 residues. The V end lost 5 bases, the J end lost 5 bases, and 12 bases lay between the germline ends. The CDR3 is CASSVRGRTEAFF. The CDR3 coding sequence is TGTGCCAGCAGCGTCAGGGGTCGGACTGAAGCTTTCTTT.

The chain recombines TRBV6-4 with TRBJ1-2, with unresolved D. Germline V gene lookup returns CDR1 MRHNA and CDR2 SNTAGT. This CDR3 comprises 15 residues. Trimming left V 2 bases short and J 5 bases short, with 15 bases between. CDR3 region: CASSDGVAGIYGYTF. Here the CDR3 DNA reads TGTGCCAGCAGTGACGGGGTTGCGGGAATTTATGGCTACACCTTC.

This sequence joins TRBV18 and TRBJ2-5; TRBD1 matches at 9 bases. CDR1 is KGHSH, CDR2 LQKENI, per germline. There are 15 residues in the CDR3. Unmatched junction bases numbered 5, after V lost 1 base and J lost 5 bases. This CDR3 is CASSPRTGEGETQYF. In DNA form, the CDR3 reads TGTGCCAGCTCACCACGGACAGGGGAAGGGGAGACCCAGTACTTC. The entire variable domain, with the rest obtained from reference TRBV18 and TRBJ2-5, is as follows: NAGVMQNPRHLVRRRGQEARLRCSPMKGHSHVYWYRQLPEEGLKFMVYLQKENIIDESGMPKERFSAEFPKEGPSILRIQQVVRGDSAAYFCASSPRTGEGETQYFGPGTRLLVL.

This clone has only one observation. The chain recombines TRBV6-5 with TRBJ2-7; 7 bases map to TRBD1. V gave up 2 bases and J gave up 2 bases; unmatched junction bases: 3. The CDR3 totals 14 residues. The germline gives CDR1 MNHEY, CDR2 SVGAGI. This CDR3 reads CASSYADRTYEQYF. CDR3 nucleotide sequence: TGTGCCAGCAGTTACGCGGACAGGACCTACGAGCAGTACTTC.

V gene TRBV18 combines with J gene TRBJ1-6, with D possibly TRBD1 on 6 matching bases. The CDR3 runs to 12 residues. Trimming shortened V by 6 bases and J by 8 bases, and 8 bases separated the two germline ends. Germline V lookup: CDR1 KGHSH, CDR2 LQKENI. In DNA, the CDR3 is TGTGCCAGCTCGCGACAGGATTCACCCCTCCACTTT. Translation gives CASSRQDSPLHF.

J is TRBJ2-7 and V is TRBV2; D perhaps matches TRBD2 (5 bases). This CDR3 has 14 residues. Germline V gene sequence: CDR1 SNHLY, CDR2 FYNNEI. With 5 bases removed from V and 1 base from J, the gap between germline ends came to 12 bases. The DNA for the CDR3 is TGTGCCAGCAGTCCTAGAGGGCCGTCCTACGAGCAGTACTTC. It codes for CASSPRGPSYEQYF.

The chain recombines TRBV6-1 with TRBJ2-1; 9 nucleotides align to TRBD1. Germline CDR1 and CDR2: MNHNS and SASEGT. After removal of 0 bases from V and 8 bases from J, the junction contained 8 bases not matched to a gene. CDR3 length: 16 residues. The CDR3 is CASSEAGTGPGYEQFF. In nucleotides, the CDR3 is TGTGCCAGCAGTGAAGCGGGGACAGGGCCTGGATATGAGCAGTTCTTC.

CDR3 residues: CASSPMDIGAYNSPLHF. CDR3 sequence (DNA): TGTGCCAGCTCACCCATGGACATTGGGGCCTATAATTCACCCCTCCACTTT. The rearrangement uses TRBV18 and TRBJ1-6, with D perhaps TRBD1 (5 bases). The CDR3 covers 17 residues. The germline gives CDR1 KGHSH, CDR2 LQKENI. Between the trimmed V and J ends, which lost 3 bases and 2 bases, there was a span of 14 bases.

The gene calls are TRBV2 and TRBJ1-6; 9 nucleotides agree with TRBD1. Losses at the gene ends were 7 bases for V and 7 bases for J; bases not matched to a gene: 8. The CDR3 length is 15 residues. Germline values: CDR1 SNHLY, CDR2 FYNNEI. The CDR3 region has the DNA TGTGCCAGCACCTGGGACAGGGAAGGCAATTCACCCCTCCACTTT. The encoded protein is CASTWDREGNSPLHF. Drawing the rest from reference TRBV2 and TRBJ1-6, the complete variable domain is EPEVTQTPSHQVTQMGQEVILRCVPISNHLYFYWYRQILGQKVEFLVSFYNNEISEKSEIFDDQFSVERPDGSNFTLKIRSTKLEDSAMYFCASTWDREGNSPLHFGNGTRLTVT.

The genes are TRBV30 and TRBJ1-3, with D hard to call. The CDR3 has 12 residues. The V gene lost 5 bases and the J gene lost 0 bases, with 5 bases spanning the gap. The germline CDR1 and CDR2 sequences are GTSNPN and SVGIG (reference sequence). CDR3 in DNA: TGTGCCTGGTGGAGCTCTGGAAACACCATATATTTT. It translates to CAWWSSGNTIYF.

Remarks on this clone: A read error may produce the germline difference seen at one junction end. J is TRBJ1-1 and V is TRBV11-2, with D unclear. The V gene's germline CDR1 is SGHAT and CDR2 FQNNGV. The CDR3 covers 15 residues. The CDR3 here is CASGLEAGMNTEAFF. The CDR3 region has the DNA TGTGCCAGCGGCTTAGAAGCAGGCATGAACACTGAAGCTTTCTTT.

The chain links TRBV5-6 to TRBJ1-2, with 8 bases fitting TRBD1. V shed 2 bases and J 2 bases; nucleotides not matched to a gene: 5. The CDR3 runs to 15 residues. Germline V gene data show CDR1 as SGHDT and CDR2 as YYEEEE. Here the CDR3 DNA reads TGTGCCAGCAGCTTTTTTCAGGGGGCGAACTATGGCTACACCTTC. Translation gives CASSFFQGANYGYTF.

The gene calls are TRBV7-6 and TRBJ1-4; 9 nucleotides match TRBD1. Germline CDR1 SGHVS, CDR2 FNYEAQ. V shed 6 bases, J shed 0 bases, and the junction held 5 bases outside the gene matches. This CDR3 is built from 16 residues. The CDR3 bases are TGTGCCAGCAGTCCTACAGGGGGCCCAACTAATGAAAAACTGTTTTTT. It is translated as CASSPTGGPTNEKLFF.

V is TRBV28 and J is TRBJ1-5, with D unclear. The V gene's germline CDR1 is MDHEN and CDR2 SYDVKM. The CDR3 consists of 14 residues. Trimming stripped 8 bases from V and 2 bases from J, with 13 bases between. The CDR3 DNA follows: TGTGCCAGCGGATGGAGGGATGGCAATCAGCCCCAGCATTTT. Its protein product is CASGWRDGNQPQHF.

This chain's CDR3 is CASSHSGGTDTQYF. Here the CDR3 DNA reads TGTGCCAGCAGCCATAGCGGGGGCACAGATACGCAGTATTTT. The chain joins TRBV9 to TRBJ2-3; 8 nucleotides align to TRBD2. This CDR3 contains 14 residues. The germline CDR1 and CDR2 sequences are SGDLS and YYNGEE. Germline trimming cut 4 bases from V and 1 base from J; bases unmatched to any gene: 2.